What follows is one T cell receptor (beta chain) and its context. Its specificity is not known. V was pared by 6 bases and J by 9 bases, with 12 bases of the junction left unmatched. CDR3 length equals 15 residues. Germline V gene data show CDR1 as MDHEN and CDR2 as SYDVKM. Assay: immunoSEQ multiplex PCR; the TCRdb copy retains only in-frame clones and omits some. Altogether approximately 150,000 clones are present, less than 85% being singletons, with the ten largest covering 4.6%. The sample belongs to a study of cytotoxic CD8 clonotypes in ibrutinib-treated CLL. Study summary: Following a median approximately 12 months of treatment, with a range of 6 to 36, response samples were taken.

General study findings and limits: Samples were collected at differing times from sustained-remission and progressing patients. Clonality was elevated at ibrutinib response and had returned toward baseline at progression.

The TCR comes from a human donor with chronic lymphocytic leukemia. The chain is built from TRBV28 and TRBJ2-5, with 11 bases matching TRBD2. The sample was PBMCs, taken after 24 months of ibrutinib treatment. CDR3 nucleotides: TGTGCCAGCAGCATAGCGGGAGGGCCCAGGACGGCCCAGTACTTC. Its translation: CASSIAGGPRTAQYF.